This T cell receptor (beta chain) was sequenced during a study of blood T cells in healthy people across ages. Study details: Capture by template switching was about one barcoded beta molecule per two T cells.

A note on this clonotype: Its antigen is not identified.

A second about 7 to 12 cycle PCR used barcoded and J-beta primers. TCRdb analysed the 5' RACE reads with MiXCR anew, one entry per CDR3 protein. The sample holds just over 800,000 distinct CDR3 sequences; under 80% are singletons and the top ten take about 27%. Study findings and constraints: Strong correlation was found linking TCR beta diversity to naive T cell percentage. Age showed a roughly linear inverse relationship with TCR beta diversity per million T cells.

V was cut by 3 bases and J by 3 bases, with 11 bases left in between. This CDR3 has 14 residues. Per germline, CDR1 MNHEY and CDR2 SVGAGI. V gene TRBV6-5 combines with J gene TRBJ1-2; D gene unclear. This clonotype originated in a man between 25 and 39 years old in good health. Sequencing was performed on blood. CDR3 DNA sequence: TGTGCCAGCAGTTATTGGGAGGGCGACTATGGCTACACCTTC. Encoded protein: CASSYWEGDYGYTF.